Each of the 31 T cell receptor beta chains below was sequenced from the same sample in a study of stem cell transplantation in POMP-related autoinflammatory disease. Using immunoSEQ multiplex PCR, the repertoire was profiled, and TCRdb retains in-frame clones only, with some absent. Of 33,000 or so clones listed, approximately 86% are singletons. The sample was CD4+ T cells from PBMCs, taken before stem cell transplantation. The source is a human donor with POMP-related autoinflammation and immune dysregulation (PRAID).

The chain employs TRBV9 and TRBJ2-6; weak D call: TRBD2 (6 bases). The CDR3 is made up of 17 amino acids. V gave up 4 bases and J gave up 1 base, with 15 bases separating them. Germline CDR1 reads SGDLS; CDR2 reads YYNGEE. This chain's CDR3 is CASSPSIGTSGANVLTF. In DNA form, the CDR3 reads TGTGCCAGCAGCCCCTCGATAGGGACTTCTGGGGCCAACGTCCTGACTTTC.

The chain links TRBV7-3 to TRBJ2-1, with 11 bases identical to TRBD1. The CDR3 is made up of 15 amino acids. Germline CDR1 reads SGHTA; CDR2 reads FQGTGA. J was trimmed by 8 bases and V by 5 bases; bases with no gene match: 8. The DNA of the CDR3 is TGTGCCAGCAGCCACACGGGACAGGGGGTCCATGAGCAGTTCTTC. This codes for CASSHTGQGVHEQFF. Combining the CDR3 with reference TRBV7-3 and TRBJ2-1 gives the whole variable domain GAGVSQTPSNKVTEKGKYVELRCDPISGHTALYWYRQSLGQGPEFLIYFQGTGAADDSGLPNDRFFAVRPEGSVSTLKIQRTERGDSAVYLCASSHTGQGVHEQFFGPGTRLTVL.

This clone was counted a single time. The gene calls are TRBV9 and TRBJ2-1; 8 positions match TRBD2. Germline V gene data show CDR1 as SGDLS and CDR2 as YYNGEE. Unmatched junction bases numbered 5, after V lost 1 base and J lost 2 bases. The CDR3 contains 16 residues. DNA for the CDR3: TGTGCCAGCAGCGTATCGAGCGGGGGCCCCTACAATGAGCAGTTCTTC. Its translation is CASSVSSGGPYNEQFF.

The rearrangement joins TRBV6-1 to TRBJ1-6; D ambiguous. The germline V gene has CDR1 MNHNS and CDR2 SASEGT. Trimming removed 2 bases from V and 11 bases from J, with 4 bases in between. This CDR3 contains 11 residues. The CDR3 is CASSEFPPLHF. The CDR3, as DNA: TGTGCCAGCAGTGAATTCCCACCCCTCCACTTT.

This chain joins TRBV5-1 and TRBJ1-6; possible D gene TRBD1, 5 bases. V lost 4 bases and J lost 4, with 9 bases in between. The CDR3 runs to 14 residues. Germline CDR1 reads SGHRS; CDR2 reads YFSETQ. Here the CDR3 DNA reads TGCGCCAGCAGCCCGACAGCTTATAATTCACCCCTCCACTTT. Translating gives CASSPTAYNSPLHF.

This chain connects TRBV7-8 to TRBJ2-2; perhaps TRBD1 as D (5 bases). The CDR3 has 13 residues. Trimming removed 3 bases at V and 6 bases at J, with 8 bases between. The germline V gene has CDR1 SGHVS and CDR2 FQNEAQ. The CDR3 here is CASSLLQAGELFF. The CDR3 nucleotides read TGTGCCAGCAGCTTGTTACAGGCCGGGGAGCTGTTTTTT.

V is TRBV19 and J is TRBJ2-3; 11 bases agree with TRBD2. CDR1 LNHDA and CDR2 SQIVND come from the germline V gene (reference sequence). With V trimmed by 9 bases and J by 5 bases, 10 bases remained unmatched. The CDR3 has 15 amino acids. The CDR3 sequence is CARTTSGKREDTQYF. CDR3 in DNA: TGTGCCAGAACGACTAGCGGGAAGCGTGAAGATACGCAGTATTTT. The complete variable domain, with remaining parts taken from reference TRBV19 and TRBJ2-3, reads DGGITQSPKYLFRKEGQNVTLSCEQNLNHDAMYWYRQDPGQGLRLIYYSQIVNDFQKGDIAEGYSVSREKKESFPLTVTSAQKNPTAFYLCARTTSGKREDTQYFGPGTRLTVL.

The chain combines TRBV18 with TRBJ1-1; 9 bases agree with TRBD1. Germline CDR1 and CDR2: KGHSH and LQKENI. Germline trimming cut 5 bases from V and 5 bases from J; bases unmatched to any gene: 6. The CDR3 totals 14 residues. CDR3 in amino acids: CASSSEQGATEAFF. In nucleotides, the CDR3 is TGTGCCAGCTCATCTGAACAGGGGGCGACTGAAGCTTTCTTT.

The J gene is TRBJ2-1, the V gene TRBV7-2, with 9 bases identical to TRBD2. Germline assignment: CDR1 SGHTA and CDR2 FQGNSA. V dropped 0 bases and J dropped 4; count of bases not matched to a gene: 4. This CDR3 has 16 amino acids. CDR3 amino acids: CASSLAGTSPYNEQFF. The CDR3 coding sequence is TGTGCCAGCAGCTTAGCAGGGACTAGCCCTTACAATGAGCAGTTCTTC.

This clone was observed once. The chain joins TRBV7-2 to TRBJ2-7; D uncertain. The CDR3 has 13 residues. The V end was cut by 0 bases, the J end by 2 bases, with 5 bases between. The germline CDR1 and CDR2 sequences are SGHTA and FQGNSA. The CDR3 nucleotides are TGTGCCAGCAGCTTAGCCTCTCCCTACGAGCAGTACTTC. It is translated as CASSLASPYEQYF.

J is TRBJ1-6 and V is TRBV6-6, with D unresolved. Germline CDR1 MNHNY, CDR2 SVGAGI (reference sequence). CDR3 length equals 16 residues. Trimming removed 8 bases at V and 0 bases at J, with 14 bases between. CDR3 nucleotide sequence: TGTGCCAGCCGAACTACTGATAGCTCCTATAATTCACCCCTCCACTTT. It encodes CASRTTDSSYNSPLHF.

The CDR3 protein is CASSPPGGETQYF. CDR3 nucleotide sequence: TGTGCCAGCAGCCCCCCCGGCGGGGAGACCCAGTACTTC. The rearrangement joins TRBV7-9 to TRBJ2-5; D perhaps matches TRBD2 (5 bases). This CDR3 comprises 13 residues. Germline loops: CDR1 SEHNR, CDR2 FQNEAQ (reference sequence). Trimming took 5 bases from V and 5 from J, leaving 12 bases between them.

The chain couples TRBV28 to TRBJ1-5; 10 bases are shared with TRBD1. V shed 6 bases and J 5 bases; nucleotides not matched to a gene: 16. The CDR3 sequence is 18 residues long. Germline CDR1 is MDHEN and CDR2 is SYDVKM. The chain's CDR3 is CASSSRSGTGAPYQPQHF. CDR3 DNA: TGTGCCAGCAGCTCTCGCTCCGGGACAGGGGCACCCTATCAGCCCCAGCATTTT.

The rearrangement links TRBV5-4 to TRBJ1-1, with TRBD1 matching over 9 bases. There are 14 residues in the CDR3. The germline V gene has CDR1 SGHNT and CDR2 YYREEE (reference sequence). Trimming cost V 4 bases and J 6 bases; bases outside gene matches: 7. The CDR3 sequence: CASSLTGGPSEAFF. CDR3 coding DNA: TGTGCCAGCAGCCTTACAGGGGGCCCTTCTGAAGCTTTCTTT.

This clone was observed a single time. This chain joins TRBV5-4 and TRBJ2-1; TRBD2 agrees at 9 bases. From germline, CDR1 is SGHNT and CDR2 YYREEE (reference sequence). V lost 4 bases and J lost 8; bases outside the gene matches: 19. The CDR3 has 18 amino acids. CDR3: CASSTEWGSGRGGDEQFF. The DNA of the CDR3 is TGTGCCAGCAGCACTGAGTGGGGTAGCGGGAGAGGGGGGGATGAGCAGTTCTTC.

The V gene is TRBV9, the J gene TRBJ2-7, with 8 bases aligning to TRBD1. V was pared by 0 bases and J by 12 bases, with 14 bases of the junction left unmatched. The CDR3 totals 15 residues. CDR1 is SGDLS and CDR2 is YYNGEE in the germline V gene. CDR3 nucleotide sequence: TGTGCCAGCAGCGTAGCAATAACCGGGACAGGAGTCCTGTACTTC. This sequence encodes CASSVAITGTGVLYF.

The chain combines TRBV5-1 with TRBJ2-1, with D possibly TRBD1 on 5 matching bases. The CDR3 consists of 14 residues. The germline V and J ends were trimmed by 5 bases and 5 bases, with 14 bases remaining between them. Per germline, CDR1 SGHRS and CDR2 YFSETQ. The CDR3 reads CASSRQGVDNEQFF. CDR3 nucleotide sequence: TGCGCCAGCAGTAGGCAGGGCGTAGACAATGAGCAGTTCTTC.

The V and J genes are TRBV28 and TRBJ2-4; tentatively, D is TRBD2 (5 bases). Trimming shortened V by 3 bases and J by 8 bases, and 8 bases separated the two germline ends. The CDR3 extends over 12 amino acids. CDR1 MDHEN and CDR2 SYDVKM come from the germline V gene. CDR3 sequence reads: CASSLAGDIQYF. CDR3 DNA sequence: TGTGCCAGCAGTTTGGCCGGGGACATTCAGTACTTC.

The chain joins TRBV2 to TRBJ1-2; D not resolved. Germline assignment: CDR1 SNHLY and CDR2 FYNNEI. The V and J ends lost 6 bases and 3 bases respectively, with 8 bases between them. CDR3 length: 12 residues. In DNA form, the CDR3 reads TGTGCCAGCAGGAGGGCGGACTATGGCTACACCTTC. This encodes CASRRADYGYTF.

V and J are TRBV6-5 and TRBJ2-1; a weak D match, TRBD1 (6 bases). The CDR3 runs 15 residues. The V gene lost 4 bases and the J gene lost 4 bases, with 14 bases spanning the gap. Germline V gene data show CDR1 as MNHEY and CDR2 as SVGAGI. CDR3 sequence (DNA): TGTGCCAGCAGTTTAACAGGGTTGGGATACAATGAGCAGTTCTTC. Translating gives CASSLTGLGYNEQFF.

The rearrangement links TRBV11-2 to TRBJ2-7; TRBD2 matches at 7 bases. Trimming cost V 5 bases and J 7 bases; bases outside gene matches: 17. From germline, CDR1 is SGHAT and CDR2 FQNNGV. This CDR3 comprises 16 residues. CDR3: CASSPTPGLSEGEQYF. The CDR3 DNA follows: TGTGCCAGCAGCCCAACACCGGGACTATCAGAGGGGGAGCAGTACTTC.

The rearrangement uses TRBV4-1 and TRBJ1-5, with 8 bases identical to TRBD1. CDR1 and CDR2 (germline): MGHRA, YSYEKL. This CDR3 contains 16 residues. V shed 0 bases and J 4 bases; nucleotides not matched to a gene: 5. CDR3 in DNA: TGCGCCAGCAGCCAAGATTGGGACAGGTGGAATCAGCCCCAGCATTTT. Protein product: CASSQDWDRWNQPQHF.

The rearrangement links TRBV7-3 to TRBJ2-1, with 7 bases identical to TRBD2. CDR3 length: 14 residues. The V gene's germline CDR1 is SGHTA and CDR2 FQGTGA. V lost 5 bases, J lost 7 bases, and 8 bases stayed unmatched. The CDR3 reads CASSKGGNDNEQFF. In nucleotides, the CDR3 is TGTGCCAGCAGCAAGGGAGGGAATGATAATGAGCAGTTCTTC. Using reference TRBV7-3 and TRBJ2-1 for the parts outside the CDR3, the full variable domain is GAGVSQTPSNKVTEKGKYVELRCDPISGHTALYWYRQSLGQGPEFLIYFQGTGAADDSGLPNDRFFAVRPEGSVSTLKIQRTERGDSAVYLCASSKGGNDNEQFFGPGTRLTVL.

For the CDR3, the DNA is TGCGCCAGCAGTCATTTCGTGGCCAATTCACCCCTCCACTTT. As protein: CASSHFVANSPLHF. V usage is TRBV23-1 and J usage is TRBJ1-6; no reliable D call. TRBV23-1 is annotated as an ORF whose role is uncertain. The CDR3 has 14 amino acids. Trimming removed 3 bases from V and 7 bases from J, with 10 bases in between.

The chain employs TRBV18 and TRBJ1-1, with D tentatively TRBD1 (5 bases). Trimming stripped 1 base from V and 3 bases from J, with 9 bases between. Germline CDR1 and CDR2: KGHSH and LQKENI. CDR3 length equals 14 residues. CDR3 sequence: CASSPLWGDTEAFF. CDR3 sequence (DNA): TGTGCCAGCTCACCACTTTGGGGCGACACTGAAGCTTTCTTT.

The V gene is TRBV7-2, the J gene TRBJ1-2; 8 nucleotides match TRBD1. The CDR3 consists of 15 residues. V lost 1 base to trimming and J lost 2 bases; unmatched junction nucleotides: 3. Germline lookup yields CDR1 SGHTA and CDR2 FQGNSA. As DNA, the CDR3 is TGTGCCAGCAGCTTAGGTCGGACAGGGAACTATGGCTACACCTTC. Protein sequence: CASSLGRTGNYGYTF.

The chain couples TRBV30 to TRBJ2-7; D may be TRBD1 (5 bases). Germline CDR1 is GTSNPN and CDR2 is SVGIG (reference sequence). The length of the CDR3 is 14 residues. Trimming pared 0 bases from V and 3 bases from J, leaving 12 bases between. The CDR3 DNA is TGTGCCTGGAGTGTACGCAGGGATAACTACGAGCAGTACTTC. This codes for CAWSVRRDNYEQYF.

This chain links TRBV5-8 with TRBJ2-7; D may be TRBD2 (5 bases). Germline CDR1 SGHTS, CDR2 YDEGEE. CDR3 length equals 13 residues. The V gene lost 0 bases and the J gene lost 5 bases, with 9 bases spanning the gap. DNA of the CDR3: TGTGCCAGCAGCTTGGCCCTCGGGAACGAGCAGTACTTC. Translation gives CASSLALGNEQYF.

The CDR3 region is CASSRDSSYEQYF. In nucleotides, the CDR3 is TGTGCCAGCTCCCGGGACAGCTCCTACGAGCAGTACTTC. The chain combines TRBV2 with TRBJ2-7; 7 positions match TRBD1. V was pared by 8 bases and J by 0 bases, with 4 bases of the junction left unmatched. Germline V gene sequence: CDR1 SNHLY, CDR2 FYNNEI. The CDR3 is 13 amino acids.

The CDR3 sequence: CATRQGHYNSPLHF. The DNA for the CDR3 is TGTGCCACGCGACAGGGGCACTATAATTCACCCCTCCACTTT. The chain links TRBV6-1 to TRBJ1-6; 8 bases map to TRBD1. Losses at the gene ends were 10 bases for V and 3 bases for J; bases not matched to a gene: 5. CDR3 length equals 14 residues. The germline V gene has CDR1 MNHNS and CDR2 SASEGT.

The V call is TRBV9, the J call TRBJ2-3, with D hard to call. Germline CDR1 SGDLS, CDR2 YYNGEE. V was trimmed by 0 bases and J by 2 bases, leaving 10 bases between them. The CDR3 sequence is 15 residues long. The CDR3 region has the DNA TGTGCCAGCAGCGTAGGTAGCTACGACACAGATACGCAGTATTTT. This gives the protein CASSVGSYDTDTQYF.